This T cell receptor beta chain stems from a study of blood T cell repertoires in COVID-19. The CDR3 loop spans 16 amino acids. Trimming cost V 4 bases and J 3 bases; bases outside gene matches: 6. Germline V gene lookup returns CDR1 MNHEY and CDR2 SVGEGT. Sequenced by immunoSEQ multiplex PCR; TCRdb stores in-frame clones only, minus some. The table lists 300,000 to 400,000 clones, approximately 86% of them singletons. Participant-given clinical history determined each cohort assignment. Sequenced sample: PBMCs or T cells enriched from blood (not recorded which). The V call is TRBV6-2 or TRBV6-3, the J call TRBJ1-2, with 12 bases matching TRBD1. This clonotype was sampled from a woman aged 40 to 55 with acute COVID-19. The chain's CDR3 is CASSWGQGAVDYGYTF. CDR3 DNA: TGTGCCAGCAGTTGGGGACAGGGGGCCGTCGACTATGGCTACACCTTC.